A single sample is the source of the 5 T cell receptor beta chains below, sequenced in a study of T cells in Graves' hyperthyroidism and ophthalmopathy. What was amplified from RNA transcripts were TCR beta CDR3 regions. RT-PCR in the first round (using the HTBI primer set) targeted the TCR CDR3. Using its own MiXCR run on the multiplex PCR reads, TCRdb lists one record per CDR3 protein. The profile shows approximately 380,000 distinct CDR3 sequences, roughly 19% of them singletons. Sequencing was performed on blood. The receptors were gathered from a woman between 18 and 29 years old with Graves' hyperthyroidism.

The chain has TRBV30 and TRBJ2-7; TRBD2 might be the D (6 bases). With 3 bases removed from V and 1 base from J, the gap between germline ends came to 13 bases. The germline V gene encodes CDR1 GTSNPN and CDR2 SVGIG (reference sequence). The CDR3 extends over 14 amino acids. The CDR3 DNA reads as TGTGCCTGGAGCCCTCCGGGGGTTTCCTACGAGCAGTACGTC. It translates to CAWSPPGVSYEQYV.

In this sample, this clonotype turned up many times. This chain uses TRBV5-1 with TRBJ2-2, with D perhaps TRBD1 (6 bases). Germline V CDR1 and CDR2: SGHRS, YFSETQ. The length of the CDR3 is 13 residues. V was trimmed by 7 bases and J by 6 bases, leaving 13 bases between them. The CDR3 loop is CASRRGVPGELFF. CDR3 DNA sequence: TGCGCCAGCCGCAGGGGTGTCCCCGGGGAGCTGTTTTTT.

This clonotype showed up many times. This chain connects TRBV5-1 to TRBJ2-6, with 7 bases matching TRBD2. Germline loops: CDR1 SGHRS, CDR2 YFSETQ. Losses at the gene ends were 1 base for V and 2 bases for J; bases not matched to a gene: 3. This CDR3 has 16 amino acids. This CDR3 reads CASSLYRGAGANVLTF. DNA for the CDR3: TGCGCCAGCAGCTTGTATCGGGGGGCTGGGGCCAACGTCCTGACTTTC.

At least ten counts were recorded for this clonotype. V and J are TRBV12-3 or TRBV12-4 and TRBJ2-7; 8 bases fit TRBD1. The CDR3 has 14 amino acids. The V segment lost 5 bases and the J segment 4 bases; nucleotides outside the gene matches: 7. The DNA for the CDR3 is TGTGCCAGCAGTCCGCCGGGACAGGAATACGAGCAGTACTTC. Protein product: CASSPPGQEYEQYF.

This clonotype was counted many times. The V and J genes are TRBV12-3 or TRBV12-4 and TRBJ1-6; the D gene is possibly TRBD1 (6 bases). The CDR3 length is 15 residues. Trimming removed 6 bases from V and 7 bases from J, with 16 bases in between. CDR3 in DNA: TGTGCCAGCAGGACTAGGCAGGGGAGGAATTCACCCCTCCACTTT. It is translated as CASRTRQGRNSPLHF.